This T cell receptor (beta chain) is from a study of cytomegalovirus exposure and HLA in healthy donors. This clone was seen more than once but under ten times. Antigen: not known. Study-wide results and caveats: Confirmation was obtained in vitro that a few CMV-associated chains are specific for CMV antigens.

The PCR made use of 60 Vbeta and 13 Jbeta primers. TCRdb's table, derived via immunoSEQ multiplex PCR, lists solely in-frame clones and lacks some. Of 110,000 to 150,000 clones in the sample, around 77% are singletons; the top ten hold 2% to 2.5%. V lost 6 bases to trimming and J lost 5 bases; unmatched junction nucleotides: 12. The germline CDR1 and CDR2 sequences are LNHDA and SQIVND (reference sequence). This CDR3 region has 16 residues. The rearrangement links TRBV19 to TRBJ2-7; the match to TRBD1 covers 11 bases. Input material: PBMCs. The sequence came from a man aged 30-40 years in good health and CMV-seronegative. CDR3 coding DNA: TGTGCCAGTAGCGGACAGGGGGCTCAATCTAGGGACGAGCAGTACTTC. It yields the protein CASSGQGAQSRDEQYF.